This TCR beta chain was identified in a study of blood T cell repertoires in COVID-19. In the original analysis: Nucleated cell number was recorded as an estimate derived from reference gene primer amplification. Clones were sequenced by immunoSEQ multiplex PCR, and TCRdb holds only the in-frame ones, with some missing. V and J calls and clone size follow that table, whereas D and trimming were derived from the DNA. The sample lists 70,000 to 90,000 clones, around 78% occurring once. Germline V gene lookup returns CDR1 MNHEY and CDR2 SVGAGI. V was shortened by 5 bases and J by 7 bases, with 18 bases between the two germline ends. The CDR3 covers 15 residues.

The J gene is TRBJ1-5, the V gene TRBV6-5, with a possible D match to TRBD1 (5 bases). The sample comprised peripheral blood. The receptor was isolated from a human donor in a cohort sampled during active COVID-19. In nucleotides, the CDR3 is TGTGCCAGCAGTCAGGGACGAGGAGGGTTCCAGCCCCAGCATTTT. Protein sequence: CASSQGRGGFQPQHF.